Below, 2 T cell receptor beta chains from the same sample are listed, as sequenced in a study of cytomegalovirus exposure and HLA in healthy donors. PCR was performed using 60 Vbeta and 13 Jbeta primers. Sequencing used immunoSEQ multiplex PCR; TCRdb keeps in-frame clones, though not all of them. The repertoire has around 150,000 clones, roughly 70% of them found once; the top ten carry about 3.1%. Material: PBMCs. The receptor source for this set is a male donor in good health and CMV-seronegative.

The chain recombines TRBV9 with TRBJ2-3; 7 bases match TRBD1. This CDR3 has 14 residues. The junction had 3 bases not matched to a gene; V was cut back by 3 bases and J by 2 bases. Germline V gene data show CDR1 as SGDLS and CDR2 as YYNGEE. CDR3 protein: CASSAGTATDTQYF. CDR3 coding DNA: TGTGCCAGCAGCGCCGGGACAGCCACAGATACGCAGTATTTT.

V and J are TRBV4-1 and TRBJ1-2; a possible D gene is TRBD1 (5 bases). Trimming left V 3 bases short and J 2 bases short, with 10 bases between. This CDR3 spans 14 amino acids. Germline CDR1 and CDR2: MGHRA and YSYEKL. The CDR3 DNA reads TGCGCCAGCAGCCACGGGGGAAGCAACTATGGCTACACCTTC. This codes for CASSHGGSNYGYTF.